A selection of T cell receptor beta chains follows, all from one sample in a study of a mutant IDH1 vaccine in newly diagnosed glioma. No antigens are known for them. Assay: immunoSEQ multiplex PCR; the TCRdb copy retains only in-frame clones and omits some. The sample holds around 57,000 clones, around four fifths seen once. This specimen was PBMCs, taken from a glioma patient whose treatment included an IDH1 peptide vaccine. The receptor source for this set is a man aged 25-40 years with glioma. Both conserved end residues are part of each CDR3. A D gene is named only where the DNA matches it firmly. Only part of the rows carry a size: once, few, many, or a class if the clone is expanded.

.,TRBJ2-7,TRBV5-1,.,CASSLARTEEGYEQYF,TGCGCCAGCAGCTTGGCCCGGACAGAGGAAGGATACGAGCAGTACTTC
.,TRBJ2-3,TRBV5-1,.,CASSRIRRTLTDTQYF,TGCGCCAGCAGCCGGATTAGAAGAACTCTCACAGATACGCAGTATTTT
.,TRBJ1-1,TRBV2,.,CASRPGPLVNTEAFF,TGTGCCAGCAGGCCGGGACCTCTAGTTAACACTGAAGCTTTCTTT
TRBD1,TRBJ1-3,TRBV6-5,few,CASSRQGPGNTIYF,TGTGCCAGCAGCCGACAGGGCCCAGGAAACACCATATATTTT
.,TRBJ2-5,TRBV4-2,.,CASSQELRETQYF,TGTGCCAGCAGCCAAGAGTTACGGGAGACCCAGTACTTC
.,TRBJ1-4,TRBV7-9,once,CASSLMGYLNEKLFF,TGTGCCAGCAGCTTGATGGGGTACCTTAATGAAAAACTGTTTTTT
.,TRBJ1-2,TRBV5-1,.,CASSRSGYGYTF,TGCGCCAGCAGTAGGTCGGGTTATGGCTACACCTTC
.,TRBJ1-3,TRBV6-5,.,CASSLTGAQGNTIYF,TGTGCCAGCAGCCTAACGGGGGCGCAGGGAAACACCATATATTTT
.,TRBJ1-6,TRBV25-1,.,CASSEGTGGFYNSPLHF,TGTGCCAGCAGTGAAGGTACAGGTGGATTTTATAATTCACCCCTCCACTTT
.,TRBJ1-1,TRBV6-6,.,CASSYYSVNTEAFF,TGTGCCAGCAGTTACTATTCGGTGAACACTGAAGCTTTCTTT
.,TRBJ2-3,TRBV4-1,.,CASSQDSTDTQYF,TGCGCCAGCAGCCAGGATAGCACAGATACGCAGTATTTT
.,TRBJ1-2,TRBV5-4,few,CASSLGRKDYGYTF,TGTGCCAGCAGCTTGGGACGGAAAGACTATGGCTACACCTTC
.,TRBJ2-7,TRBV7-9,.,CASTTGVSYEQYF,TGTGCCAGCACCACGGGGGTCTCCTACGAGCAGTACTTC
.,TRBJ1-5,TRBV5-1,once,CASSFEGRSNQPQHF,TGCGCCAGCAGCTTCGAGGGTAGGAGCAATCAGCCCCAGCATTTT
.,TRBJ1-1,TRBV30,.,CAWRPGGLNTEAFF,TGTGCCTGGAGGCCCGGGGGCCTGAACACTGAAGCTTTCTTT
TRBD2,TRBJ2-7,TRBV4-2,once,CASSQDNSGGQEQYF,TGTGCCAGCAGCCAAGATAATAGCGGGGGTCAGGAGCAGTACTTC
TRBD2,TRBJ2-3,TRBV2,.,CASKLAVSTDTQYF,TGTGCCAGCAAGCTAGCGGTTAGCACAGATACGCAGTATTTT
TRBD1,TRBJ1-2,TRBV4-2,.,CASSQDWGQTGGLYGYTF,TGTGCCAGCAGCCAAGATTGGGGACAAACAGGGGGCCTCTATGGCTACACCTTC
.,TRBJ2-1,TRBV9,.,CASSQNPRQVHYNEQFF,TGTGCCAGCAGCCAGAACCCACGGCAGGTCCACTACAATGAGCAGTTCTTC
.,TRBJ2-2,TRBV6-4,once,CASTPGDTGELFF,TGTGCCAGCACCCCAGGAGACACCGGGGAGCTGTTTTTT
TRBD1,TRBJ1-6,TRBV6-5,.,CASSPGTGGNSPLHF,TGTGCCAGCAGTCCCGGGACAGGGGGTAATTCACCCCTCCACTTT
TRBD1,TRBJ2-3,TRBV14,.,CASSQETGIFTDTQYF,TGTGCCAGCAGCCAAGAGACAGGGATTTTCACAGATACGCAGTATTTT
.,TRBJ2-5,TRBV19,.,CASSSQGTQYF,TGTGCCAGTAGTAGTCAAGGGACCCAGTACTTC
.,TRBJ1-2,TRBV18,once,CASSRDNPGGYTF,TGTGCCAGCTCACGGGACAACCCTGGTGGCTACACCTTC
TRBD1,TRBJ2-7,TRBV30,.,CAWSEGALSYEQYF,TGTGCCTGGAGTGAGGGGGCCCTCTCCTACGAGCAGTACTTC
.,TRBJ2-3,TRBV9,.,CASSALYNPTDTQYF,TGTGCCAGCAGCGCCCTCTATAACCCCACAGATACGCAGTATTTT
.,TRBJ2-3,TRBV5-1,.,CASSLQVASTDTQYF,TGCGCCAGCAGCCTACAGGTCGCTAGCACAGATACGCAGTATTTT
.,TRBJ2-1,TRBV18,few,CASSLTGYYNEQFF,TGTGCCAGCTCACTTACAGGATACTACAATGAGCAGTTCTTC
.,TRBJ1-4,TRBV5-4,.,CASSLFVGEKLFF,TGTGCCAGCAGCTTGTTTGTCGGTGAAAAACTGTTTTTT
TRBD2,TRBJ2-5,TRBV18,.,CASSPTSAETQYF,TGTGCCAGCTCACCAACTAGCGCTGAGACCCAGTACTTC
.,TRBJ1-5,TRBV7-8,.,CASSLGIGSQPQHF,TGTGCCAGCAGCTTAGGTATAGGGAGTCAGCCCCAGCATTTT
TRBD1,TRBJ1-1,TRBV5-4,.,CASSSDLSGQAAFF,TGTGCCAGCAGCTCTGACTTATCGGGACAGGCAGCTTTCTTT
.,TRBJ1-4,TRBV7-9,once,CASSPPETNEKLFF,TGTGCCAGCAGCCCGCCAGAAACTAATGAAAAACTGTTTTTT
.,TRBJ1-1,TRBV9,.,CASRLVRAEAFF,TGTGCCAGCAGGTTGGTAAGGGCTGAAGCTTTCTTT
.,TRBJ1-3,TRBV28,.,CASSSQVSSGNTIYF,TGTGCCAGCAGTTCCCAAGTGAGCTCTGGAAACACCATATATTTT
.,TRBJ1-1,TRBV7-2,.,CASSLAPGMNTEAFF,TGTGCCAGCAGCTTGGCCCCCGGAATGAACACTGAAGCTTTCTTT
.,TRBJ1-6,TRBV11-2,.,CASSFSGYNSPLHF,TGTGCCAGCAGCTTTAGTGGGTATAATTCACCCCTCCACTTT
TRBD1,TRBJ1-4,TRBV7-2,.,CASSHRGQAIGKLFF,TGTGCCAGCAGCCACCGGGGACAGGCAATCGGAAAACTGTTTTTT
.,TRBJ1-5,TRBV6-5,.,CASSYPQGTQHF,TGTGCCAGCAGTTACCCCCAGGGCACCCAGCATTTT
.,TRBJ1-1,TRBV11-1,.,CASSLEEVDTEAFF,TGTGCCAGCAGCTTAGAGGAGGTAGACACTGAAGCTTTCTTT
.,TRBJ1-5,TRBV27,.,CASSHSQGRYSNQPQHF,TGTGCCAGCAGTCATAGTCAGGGCAGGTATAGCAATCAGCCCCAGCATTTT
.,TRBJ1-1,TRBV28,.,CASSSHGGNTEAFF,TGTGCCAGCAGTTCTCATGGGGGGAACACTGAAGCTTTCTTT
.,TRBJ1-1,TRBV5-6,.,CASSLKSGVTEAFF,TGTGCCAGCAGCTTGAAGTCAGGGGTGACTGAAGCTTTCTTT
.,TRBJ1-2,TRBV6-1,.,CASSNPGTIFGYTF,TGTGCCAGCAGTAACCCCGGGACCATCTTTGGCTACACCTTC
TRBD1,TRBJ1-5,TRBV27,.,CASSLSSRPGTGVGRNQPQHF,TGTGCCAGCAGTTTATCCAGCCGTCCCGGGACAGGGGTTGGAAGAAATCAGCCCCAGCATTTT
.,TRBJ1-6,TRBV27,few,CASSLMQGSYNSPLHF,TGTGCCAGCAGTTTAATGCAGGGTTCCTATAATTCACCCCTCCACTTT
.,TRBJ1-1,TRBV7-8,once,CASSKIPWGTEAFF,TGTGCCAGCAGTAAGATACCCTGGGGCACTGAAGCTTTCTTT
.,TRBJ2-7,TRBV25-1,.,CASSARWQGYEQYF,TGTGCCAGCAGTGCCCGTTGGCAGGGGTACGAGCAGTACTTC
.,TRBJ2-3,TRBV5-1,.,CASSLGQRRPDTQYF,TGCGCCAGCAGCTTGGGGCAGCGTCGCCCAGATACGCAGTATTTT
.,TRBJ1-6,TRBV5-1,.,CASSLGTEESSYNSPLHF,TGCGCCAGCAGCTTGGGGACAGAAGAGAGCTCCTATAATTCACCCCTCCACTTT
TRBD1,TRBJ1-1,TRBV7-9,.,CASSSQGARNTNTEAFF,TGTGCCAGCAGCTCACAGGGGGCGCGAAATACGAACACTGAAGCTTTCTTT
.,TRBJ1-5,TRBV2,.,CASSEAFLFHRDSDQPQHF,TGTGCCAGCAGTGAAGCGTTCCTGTTTCATAGGGACTCCGATCAGCCCCAGCATTTT
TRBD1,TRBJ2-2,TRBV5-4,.,CASSLAGQGAWTGELFF,TGTGCCAGCAGCTTGGCGGGACAGGGGGCTTGGACCGGGGAGCTGTTTTTT
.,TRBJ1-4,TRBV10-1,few,CASPHPVHEKLFF,TGCGCCAGCCCCCATCCAGTTCATGAAAAACTGTTTTTT
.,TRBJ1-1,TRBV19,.,CASSIRGGWNTEAFF,TGTGCCAGTAGTATAAGGGGGGGTTGGAACACTGAAGCTTTCTTT